This record looks at one T cell receptor (beta chain) sequence and its context. The target antigen is unknown. This CDR3 contains 15 residues. With 3 bases removed from V and 5 bases from J, the gap between germline ends came to 16 bases. The germline V gene has CDR1 SNHLY and CDR2 FYNNEI. The Oncomine TCR Beta short-read assay was applied to DNA of cultured CD4+ T cells. Genomic DNA from cultured CD4+ T cells was extracted. TCRdb used MiXCR to reprocess the PCR reads, holding one entry per CDR3 protein. The table shows about 15,000 distinct CDR3 sequences, with 40% to 65% occurring only once. This specimen comes from a study of vaccination and CD4 T cells after COVID-19. The wider study: Each participant was administered two doses of a vaccine, which was either BNT162b2 or mRNA-1273.

Treatment here: roughly 10-day PBMC culture with coronavirus spike peptide pools or control peptides (ViraFEST assay). Positive PCR results dated from March to December 2020, before the US Alpha, Beta and Delta variants. The material sequenced was CD4+ T cells from blood, cultured in vitro. The sequence came from a human donor who had recovered from COVID-19. The chain links TRBV2 to TRBJ2-5; TRBD1 might be the D (6 bases). CDR3 DNA sequence: TGTGCCAGCAGTGAGTGGGCAGGGGCGGCGGAGACCCAGTACTTC. This sequence encodes CASSEWAGAAETQYF.